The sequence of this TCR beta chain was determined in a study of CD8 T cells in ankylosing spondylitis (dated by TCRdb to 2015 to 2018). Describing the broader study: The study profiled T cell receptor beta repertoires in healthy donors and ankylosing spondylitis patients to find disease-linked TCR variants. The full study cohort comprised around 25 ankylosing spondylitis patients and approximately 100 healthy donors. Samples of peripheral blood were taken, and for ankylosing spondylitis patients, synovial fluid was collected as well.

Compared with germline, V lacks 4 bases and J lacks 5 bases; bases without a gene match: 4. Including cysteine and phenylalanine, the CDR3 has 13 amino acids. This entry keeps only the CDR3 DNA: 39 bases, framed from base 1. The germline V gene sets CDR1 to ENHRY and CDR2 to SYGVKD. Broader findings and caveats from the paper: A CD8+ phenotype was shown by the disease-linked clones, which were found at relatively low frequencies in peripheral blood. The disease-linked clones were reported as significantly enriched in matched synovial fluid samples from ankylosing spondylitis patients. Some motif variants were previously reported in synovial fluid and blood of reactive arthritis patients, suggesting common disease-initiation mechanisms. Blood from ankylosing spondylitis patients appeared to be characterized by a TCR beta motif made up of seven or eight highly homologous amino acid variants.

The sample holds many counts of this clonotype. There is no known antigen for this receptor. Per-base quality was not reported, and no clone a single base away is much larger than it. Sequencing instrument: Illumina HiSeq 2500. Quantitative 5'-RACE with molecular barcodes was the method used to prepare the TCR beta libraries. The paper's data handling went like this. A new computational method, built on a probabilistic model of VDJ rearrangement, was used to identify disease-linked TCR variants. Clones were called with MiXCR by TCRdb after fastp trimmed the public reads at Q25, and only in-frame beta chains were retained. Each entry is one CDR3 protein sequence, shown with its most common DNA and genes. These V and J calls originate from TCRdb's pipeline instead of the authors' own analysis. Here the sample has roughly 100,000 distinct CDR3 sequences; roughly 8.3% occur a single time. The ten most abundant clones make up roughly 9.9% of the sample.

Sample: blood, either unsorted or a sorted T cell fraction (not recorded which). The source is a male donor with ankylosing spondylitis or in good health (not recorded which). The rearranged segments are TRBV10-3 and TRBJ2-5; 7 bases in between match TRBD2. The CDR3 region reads CAISGGGTETQYF. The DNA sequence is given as TGTGCCATCAGTGGCGGGGGTACGGAGACCCAGTACTTC.